These T cell receptor beta chains were read from a single sample in a study of T-cell reconstitution after alpha-beta-depleted transplantation in children. TCRdb fed the PCR reads into MiXCR, producing one record per CDR3 protein. The table records 280,000 or so distinct CDR3 sequences, roughly 11% of them present only once. The sequences come from peripheral blood, collected 180 days after TCRalphabeta/CD19-depleted stem cell transplant. The receptors derive from a male patient between 2 and 10 years old who had a stem cell transplant for chronic granulomatous disease, so the T cells may come from the graft donor. The conserved cysteine and the conserved F or W are not part of the CDR3 here.

v_gene: TRBV5-1; j_gene: TRBJ2-7; CDR3aa: ASSLGRDKLNRGVAYEQY
v_gene: TRBV12-3/TRBV12-4; j_gene: TRBJ2-7; CDR3aa: ASSLLAGDHEQY
v_gene: TRBV7-6; j_gene: TRBJ2-7; CDR3aa: ASSPRLAGEREQY
v_gene: TRBV5-1; j_gene: TRBJ2-5; CDR3aa: ASSLDYRVAGETQY
v_gene: TRBV30; j_gene: TRBJ2-4; CDR3aa: AWGLAGGNIQY
v_gene: TRBV29-1; j_gene: TRBJ1-1; CDR3aa: SVEDRAATEAF
v_gene: TRBV29-1; j_gene: TRBJ2-3; CDR3aa: SVDSGTGGKTDTQY
v_gene: TRBV7-2; j_gene: TRBJ2-1; CDR3aa: ASSSAPGTWGSNEQF
v_gene: TRBV7-6; j_gene: TRBJ2-1; CDR3aa: ASSPSLSGSNEQF
v_gene: TRBV5-1; j_gene: TRBJ2-7; CDR3aa: ASSLDFGSPYEQY
v_gene: TRBV6-5; j_gene: TRBJ1-2; CDR3aa: ASSNPGQIYGYT
v_gene: TRBV27; j_gene: TRBJ1-5; CDR3aa: ASSLTGNLNQPQH
v_gene: TRBV9; j_gene: TRBJ2-7; CDR3aa: ASSGSGRVDEQY
v_gene: TRBV6-5; j_gene: TRBJ2-1; CDR3aa: ASSYSATGQAEQF
v_gene: TRBV7-3; j_gene: TRBJ1-3; CDR3aa: ASSLTGTTGNTIY
v_gene: TRBV5-6; j_gene: TRBJ1-1; CDR3aa: ASSLGPGQGEAF
v_gene: TRBV28; j_gene: TRBJ1-6; CDR3aa: ASSPPGGISPLH
v_gene: TRBV5-1; j_gene: TRBJ2-2; CDR3aa: ASSLASIRDGELF